A single sample gave rise to the 17 T cell receptor beta chains below, sequenced in a study of blood T cell repertoires in COVID-19. Profiled with immunoSEQ multiplex PCR; TCRdb holds only in-frame clones, not every one. This table has about 99,000 clones, about nine tenths appearing once. Sequenced: peripheral blood. Every receptor here comes from a woman aged 80 or older in a cohort sampled during active COVID-19.

V usage is TRBV12-3 or TRBV12-4 and J usage is TRBJ2-7; 7 bases match TRBD1. The length of the CDR3 is 12 residues. V trimming: 6 bases; J trimming: 2 bases; junction bases outside the gene matches: 1. The CDR3 loop is CASRGTAYEQYF. CDR3 DNA: TGTGCCAGCAGGGGGACAGCCTACGAGCAGTACTTC.

V and J are TRBV19 and TRBJ2-5; 8 positions agree with TRBD1. V was clipped by 5 bases and J by 0 bases; unmatched bases: 5. The CDR3 totals 15 residues. CDR1 and CDR2 from the germline V gene are LNHDA and SQIVND (reference sequence). The CDR3 protein is CASSVGTGDQETQYF. As DNA, the CDR3 is TGTGCCAGTAGTGTAGGGACAGGAGACCAAGAGACCCAGTACTTC.

CDR3 loop: CASSSPQGAMTDTQYF. The DNA for the CDR3 is TGTGCCAGCAGTTCCCCACAGGGGGCTATGACAGATACGCAGTATTTT. J is TRBJ2-3 and V is TRBV6-2 or TRBV6-3; 9 bases map to TRBD1. The J segment lost 3 bases and the V segment lost 4 bases, leaving 8 bases of the junction unmatched. The CDR3 sequence is 16 residues long. The germline CDR1 and CDR2 sequences are MNHEY and SVGEGT.

V is TRBV7-2 and J is TRBJ2-5, with 9 bases aligning to TRBD2. The V and J ends lost 5 bases and 4 bases, in that order; junction bases with no gene match: 8. The V gene's germline CDR1 is SGHTA and CDR2 FQGNSA. The CDR3 loop spans 15 amino acids. The CDR3 spells CASSPTGTSLETQYF. The DNA for the CDR3 is TGTGCCAGCAGCCCAACCGGGACTAGCTTAGAGACCCAGTACTTC. The whole variable domain, remainder taken from reference TRBV7-2 and TRBJ2-5, is GAGVSQSPSNKVTEKGKDVELRCDPISGHTALYWYRQSLGQGLEFLIYFQGNSAPDKSGLPSDRFSAERTGGSVSTLTIQRTQQEDSAVYLCASSPTGTSLETQYFGPGTRLLVL.

The rearrangement uses TRBV10-3 and TRBJ1-1; possible D gene TRBD1, 5 bases. The CDR3 is made up of 13 amino acids. Germline V CDR1 and CDR2: ENHRY, SYGVKD. Trimming left V 7 bases short and J 1 base short, with 10 bases between. In DNA form, the CDR3 reads TGTGCCATCACGGATGGGGCGAACACTGAAGCTTTCTTT. Protein: CAITDGANTEAFF.

The chain links TRBV30 to TRBJ2-5; 7 nucleotides agree with TRBD1. The CDR3 runs 17 residues. Germline V lookup: CDR1 GTSNPN, CDR2 SVGIG (reference sequence). With V trimmed by 4 bases and J by 0 bases, 14 bases remained unmatched. The CDR3 sequence is CAWNRGGRQGDQETQYF. Written as DNA, the CDR3 is TGTGCCTGGAACCGAGGAGGACGTCAGGGGGACCAAGAGACCCAGTACTTC.

V gene TRBV6-4 combines with J gene TRBJ2-1; 8 bases fit TRBD2. Germline-derived CDR1 and CDR2 are MRHNA and SNTAGT. With 0 bases clipped from V and 6 bases from J, the junction kept 7 bases outside the gene matches. There are 16 residues in the CDR3. CDR3 region: CASSDSGLAVGNEQFF. The CDR3, as DNA: TGTGCCAGCAGTGACTCTGGACTAGCAGTGGGCAATGAGCAGTTCTTC.

The V call is TRBV28, the J call TRBJ1-2, with D perhaps matching TRBD1 (5 bases). Germline V gene lookup returns CDR1 MDHEN and CDR2 SYDVKM. Trimming shortened V by 4 bases and J by 1 base, and 13 bases separated the two germline ends. The CDR3 is made up of 15 amino acids. The CDR3 DNA is TGTGCCAGCAGTTCTGCGACAGAATTTAACTATGGCTACACCTTC. Protein product: CASSSATEFNYGYTF.

The chain couples TRBV5-1 to TRBJ2-3, with D unresolved. Trimming shortened V by 0 bases and J by 0 bases, and 8 bases separated the two germline ends. Germline values: CDR1 SGHRS, CDR2 YFSETQ. There are 15 residues in the CDR3. CDR3: CASSLGALSTDTQYF. CDR3 nucleotide sequence: TGCGCCAGCAGCTTGGGGGCACTTAGCACAGATACGCAGTATTTT. The variable domain in full, with the rest retrieved from reference TRBV5-1 and TRBJ2-3, is KAGVTQTPRYLIKTRGQQVTLSCSPISGHRSVSWYQQTPGQGLQFLFEYFSETQRNKGNFPGRFSGRQFSNSRSEMNVSTLELGDSALYLCASSLGALSTDTQYFGPGTRLTVL.

V is TRBV4-1 and J is TRBJ1-1, with 9 bases matching TRBD1. This CDR3 is built from 15 residues. The J segment lost 3 bases and the V segment lost 1 base, leaving 3 bases of the junction unmatched. Germline CDR1 is MGHRA and CDR2 is YSYEKL. The CDR3: CASSQGQGGDTEAFF. In nucleotides, the CDR3 is TGCGCCAGCAGCCAAGGACAGGGGGGAGACACTGAAGCTTTCTTT.

The V gene is TRBV10-1, the J gene TRBJ2-1; perhaps TRBD1 as D (5 bases). Germline V CDR1 and CDR2: WNHNN, SYGVQD (reference sequence). This CDR3 has 13 amino acids. The V end lost 5 bases, the J end lost 9 bases, and 14 bases lay between the germline ends. The CDR3 bases are TGCGCCAGCAGTCCCCAGGGTTTTGGTGAGCAGTTCTTC. Its translation is CASSPQGFGEQFF.

This clone occurred once. V gene TRBV28 combines with J gene TRBJ2-1; maybe TRBD1 (6 bases). V was shortened by 2 bases and J by 7 bases, with 15 bases between the two germline ends. Germline V gene data show CDR1 as MDHEN and CDR2 as SYDVKM. The CDR3 loop spans 15 amino acids. CDR3 coding DNA: TGTGCCAGCAGTTTAGGCCGACAGGTAAATAATGAGCAGTTCTTC. Protein: CASSLGRQVNNEQFF.

DNA for the CDR3: TGCGCCAGCAGCTCCCCTCCGGGACTAGCGGAAGAGACCCAGTACTTC. It is translated as CASSSPPGLAEETQYF. The V and J genes are TRBV5-1 and TRBJ2-5; 11 positions match TRBD2. CDR3 length: 16 amino acids. Trimming took 3 bases from V and 3 from J; bases not matched to a gene: 7. CDR1 and CDR2 from the germline V gene are SGHRS and YFSETQ.

This clone was recorded once. The rearrangement links TRBV10-3 to TRBJ2-2; D call uncertain. The V and J ends lost 7 bases and 1 base respectively, with 10 bases between them. The CDR3 sequence is 14 residues long. The V gene's germline CDR1 is ENHRY and CDR2 SYGVKD. CDR3 sequence (DNA): TGTGCCATCACCCTGACATTGAACACCGGGGAGCTGTTTTTT. This encodes CAITLTLNTGELFF.

The chain links TRBV5-1 to TRBJ1-1; 8 bases fit TRBD1. J lost 5 bases, V lost 4 bases, and 10 bases had no gene match. This CDR3 is 15 amino acids long. CDR1 is SGHRS, CDR2 YFSETQ, per germline. The CDR3 reads CASSPQQGVGTEAFF. The DNA of the CDR3 is TGCGCCAGCAGCCCACAACAGGGGGTGGGTACTGAAGCTTTCTTT.

This chain uses TRBV2 with TRBJ1-6; no clear D. Germline V gene sequence: CDR1 SNHLY, CDR2 FYNNEI. There are 12 residues in the CDR3. The V end lost 10 bases, the J end lost 7 bases, and 11 bases lay between the germline ends. CDR3 protein: CAIGLSNSPLHF. The CDR3 DNA is TGTGCCATTGGACTGTCCAATTCACCCCTCCACTTT.

This sequence joins TRBV3-1 (or the pseudogene TRBV3-2) and TRBJ2-7, with 7 nucleotides matching TRBD1. The germline V gene encodes CDR1 LGHDT and CDR2 YNNKEL (reference sequence). The ends lost 0 bases at V and 2 bases at J; junction bases unmatched: 4. The CDR3 spans 15 residues. In DNA form, the CDR3 reads TGTGCCAGCAGCCAAGATACGGGGACAGCCTACGAGCAGTACTTC. It encodes CASSQDTGTAYEQYF.